The 2 T cell receptor beta chains reported below all come from one sample, sequenced in a study of blood T cell repertoires in COVID-19. Profiled with immunoSEQ multiplex PCR; TCRdb holds only in-frame clones, not every one. The sample includes roughly 200,000 clones, roughly 82% of them seen just once. The sequenced material came from PBMCs or T cells enriched from blood (not recorded which). Source of these receptors: a middle-aged man with acute COVID-19.

The chain combines TRBV20-1 with TRBJ2-5; 7 nucleotides align to TRBD1. The CDR3 has 11 amino acids. Looked up from germline, CDR1 is DFQATT and CDR2 is SNEGSKA (reference sequence). After removal of 7 bases from V and 2 bases from J, the junction contained 1 base not matched to a gene. This chain's CDR3 is CSGQGQETQYF. For the CDR3, the DNA is TGCAGTGGACAGGGTCAAGAGACCCAGTACTTC.

The chain has TRBV5-1 and TRBJ1-5, with 9 bases identical to TRBD1. V lost 3 bases and J lost 7; bases outside the gene matches: 8. This CDR3 has 15 residues. Germline loops: CDR1 SGHRS, CDR2 YFSETQ. The CDR3: CASSSGQGSGQPQHF. The CDR3 bases are TGCGCCAGCAGCTCGGGACAGGGCTCAGGCCAGCCCCAGCATTTT.